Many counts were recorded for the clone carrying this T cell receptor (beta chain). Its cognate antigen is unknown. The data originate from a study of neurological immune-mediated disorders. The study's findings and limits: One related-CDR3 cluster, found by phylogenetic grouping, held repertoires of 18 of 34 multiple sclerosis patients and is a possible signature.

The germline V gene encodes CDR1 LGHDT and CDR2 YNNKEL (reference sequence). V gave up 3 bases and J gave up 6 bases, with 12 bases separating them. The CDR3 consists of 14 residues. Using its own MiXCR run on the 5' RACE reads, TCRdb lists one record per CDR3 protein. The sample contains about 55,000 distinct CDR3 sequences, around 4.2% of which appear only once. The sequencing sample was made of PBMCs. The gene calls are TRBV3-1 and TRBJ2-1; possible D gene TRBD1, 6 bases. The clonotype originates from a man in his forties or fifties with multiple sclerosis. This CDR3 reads CASSHLAGANEQFF. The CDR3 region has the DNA TGTGCCAGCAGCCACCTGGCAGGGGCCAATGAGCAGTTCTTC.